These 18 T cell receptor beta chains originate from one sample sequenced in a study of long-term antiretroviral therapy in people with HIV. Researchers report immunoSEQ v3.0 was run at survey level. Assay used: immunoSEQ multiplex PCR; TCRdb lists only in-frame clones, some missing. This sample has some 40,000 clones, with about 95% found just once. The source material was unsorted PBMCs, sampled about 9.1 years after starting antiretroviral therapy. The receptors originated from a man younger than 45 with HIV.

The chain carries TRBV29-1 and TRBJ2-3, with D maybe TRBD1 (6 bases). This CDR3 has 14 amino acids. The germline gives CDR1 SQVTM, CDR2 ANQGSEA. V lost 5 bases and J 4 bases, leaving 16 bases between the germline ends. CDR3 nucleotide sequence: TGCAGCGTTCAGTGGGGGCTAGGGGCAGATACGCAGTATTTT. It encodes CSVQWGLGADTQYF.

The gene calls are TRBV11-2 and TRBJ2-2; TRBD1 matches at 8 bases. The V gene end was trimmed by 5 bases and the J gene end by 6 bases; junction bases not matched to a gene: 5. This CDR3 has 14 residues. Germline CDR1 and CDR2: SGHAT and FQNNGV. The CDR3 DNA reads TGTGCCAGCAGCATCTCGACAGGGGCCGGGGAGCTGTTTTTT. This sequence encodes CASSISTGAGELFF.

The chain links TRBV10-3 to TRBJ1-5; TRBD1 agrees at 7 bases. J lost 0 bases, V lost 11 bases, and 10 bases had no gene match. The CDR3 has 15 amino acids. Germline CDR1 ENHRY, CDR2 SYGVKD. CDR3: CASGRGTDSNQPQHF. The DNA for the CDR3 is TGTGCCTCAGGGAGGGGGACAGATAGCAATCAGCCCCAGCATTTT.

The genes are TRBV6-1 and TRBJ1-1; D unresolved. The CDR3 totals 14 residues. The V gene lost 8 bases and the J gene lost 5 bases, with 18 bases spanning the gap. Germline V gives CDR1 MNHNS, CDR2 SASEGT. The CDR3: CASDAQGSGTEAFF. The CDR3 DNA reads TGTGCCAGCGATGCTCAAGGGTCTGGGACTGAAGCTTTCTTT.

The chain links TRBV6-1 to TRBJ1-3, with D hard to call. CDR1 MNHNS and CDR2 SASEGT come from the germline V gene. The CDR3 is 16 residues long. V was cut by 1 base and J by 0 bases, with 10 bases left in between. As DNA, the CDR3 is TGTGCCAGCAGTGAAGTCAGCGATTTCTCTGGAAACACCATATATTTT. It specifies CASSEVSDFSGNTIYF.

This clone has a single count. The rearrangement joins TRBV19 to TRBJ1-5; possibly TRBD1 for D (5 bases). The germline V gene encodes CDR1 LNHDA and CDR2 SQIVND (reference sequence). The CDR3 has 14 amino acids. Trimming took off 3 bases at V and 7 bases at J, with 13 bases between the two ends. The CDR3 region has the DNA TGTGCCAGTAGTATGGGGGGATCTTGGCAGCCCCAGCATTTT. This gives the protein CASSMGGSWQPQHF.

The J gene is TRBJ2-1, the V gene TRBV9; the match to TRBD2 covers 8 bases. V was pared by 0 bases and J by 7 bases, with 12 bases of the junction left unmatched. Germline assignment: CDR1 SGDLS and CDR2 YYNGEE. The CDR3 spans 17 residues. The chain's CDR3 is CASSVGSSGILENEQFF. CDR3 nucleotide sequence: TGTGCCAGCAGCGTAGGAAGTAGCGGGATTCTAGAGAATGAGCAGTTCTTC. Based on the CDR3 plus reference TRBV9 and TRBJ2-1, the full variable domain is DSGVTQTPKHLITATGQRVTLRCSPRSGDLSVYWYQQSLDQGLQFLIQYYNGEERAKGNILERFSAQQFPDLHSELNLSSLELGDSALYFCASSVGSSGILENEQFFGPGTRLTVL.

The CDR3 here is CASNRRNTEAFF. CDR3 coding DNA: TGTGCCAGCAACCGGAGGAACACTGAAGCTTTCTTT. The chain joins TRBV6-5 to TRBJ1-1; D gene ambiguous. The CDR3 covers 12 residues. Trimming pared 7 bases from V and 1 base from J, leaving 7 bases between. Germline V gene sequence: CDR1 MNHEY, CDR2 SVGAGI.

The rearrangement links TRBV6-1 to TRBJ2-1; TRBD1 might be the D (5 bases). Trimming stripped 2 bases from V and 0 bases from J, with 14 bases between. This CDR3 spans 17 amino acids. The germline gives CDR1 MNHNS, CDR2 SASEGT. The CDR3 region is CASSEPQTDFSYNEQFF. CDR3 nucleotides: TGTGCCAGCAGTGAACCTCAGACAGACTTCTCCTACAATGAGCAGTTCTTC.

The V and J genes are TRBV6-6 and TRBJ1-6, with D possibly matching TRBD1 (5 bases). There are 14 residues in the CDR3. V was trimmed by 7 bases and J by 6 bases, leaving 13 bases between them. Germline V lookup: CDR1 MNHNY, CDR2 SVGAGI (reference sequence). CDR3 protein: CASTRWGINSPLHF. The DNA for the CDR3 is TGTGCCAGCACGCGGTGGGGGATTAATTCACCCCTCCACTTT.

The CDR3 here is CASRTGFLNEKLFF. The CDR3 DNA reads as TGTGCCAGCAGAACGGGATTCCTAAATGAAAAACTGTTTTTT. The chain employs TRBV6-5 and TRBJ1-4; D call uncertain. V was clipped by 6 bases and J by 5 bases, with 13 bases between them. The length of the CDR3 is 14 residues. Germline CDR1 reads MNHEY; CDR2 reads SVGAGI.

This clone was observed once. The CDR3 is CASSSGYRREETQYF. DNA for the CDR3: TGTGCCAGCAGCTCGGGGTATCGCAGGGAAGAGACCCAGTACTTC. The V call is TRBV11-2, the J call TRBJ2-5; perhaps D is TRBD1 or TRBD2 (5 bases each). This CDR3 comprises 15 residues. Trimming removed 4 bases from V and 3 bases from J, with 15 bases in between. Looked up from germline, CDR1 is SGHAT and CDR2 is FQNNGV. Looking up the rest from reference TRBV11-2 and TRBJ2-5 gives the full variable domain: EAGVAQSPRYKIIEKRQSVAFWCNPISGHATLYWYQQILGQGPKLLIQFQNNGVVDDSQLPKDRFSAERLKGVDSTLKIQPAKLEDSAVYLCASSSGYRREETQYFGPGTRLLVL.

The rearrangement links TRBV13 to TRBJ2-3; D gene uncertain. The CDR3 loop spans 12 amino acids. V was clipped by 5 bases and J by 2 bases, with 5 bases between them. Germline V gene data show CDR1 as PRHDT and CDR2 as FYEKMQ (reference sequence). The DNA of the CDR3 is TGTGCCAGCAGCCCTAACACAGATACGCAGTATTTT. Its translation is CASSPNTDTQYF.

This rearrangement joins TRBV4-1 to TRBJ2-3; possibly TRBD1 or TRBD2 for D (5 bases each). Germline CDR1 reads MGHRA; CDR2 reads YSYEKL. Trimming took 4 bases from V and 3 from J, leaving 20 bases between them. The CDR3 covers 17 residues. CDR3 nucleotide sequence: TGCGCCAGCAGCCCCTCGGGGACCGTCAAGTTGACAGATACGCAGTATTTT. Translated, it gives CASSPSGTVKLTDTQYF.

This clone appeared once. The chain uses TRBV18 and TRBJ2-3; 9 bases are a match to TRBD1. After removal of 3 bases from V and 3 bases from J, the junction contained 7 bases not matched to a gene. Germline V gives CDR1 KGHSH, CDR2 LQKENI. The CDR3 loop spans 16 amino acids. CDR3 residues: CASSPGQGLGTDTQYF. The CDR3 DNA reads TGTGCCAGCTCACCCGGACAGGGGTTGGGGACAGATACGCAGTATTTT.

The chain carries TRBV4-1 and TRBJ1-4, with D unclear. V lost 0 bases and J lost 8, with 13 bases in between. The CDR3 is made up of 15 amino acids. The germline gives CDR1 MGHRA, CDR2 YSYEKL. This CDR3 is CASSQETAQQEKLFF. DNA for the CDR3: TGCGCCAGCAGCCAAGAAACGGCTCAGCAGGAAAAACTGTTTTTT.

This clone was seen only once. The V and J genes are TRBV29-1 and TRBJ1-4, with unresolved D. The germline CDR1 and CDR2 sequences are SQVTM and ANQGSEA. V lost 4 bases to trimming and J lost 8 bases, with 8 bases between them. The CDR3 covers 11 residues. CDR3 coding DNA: TGCAGCGTTGTAGTCTGGGAAAAACTGTTTTTT. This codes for CSVVVWEKLFF.

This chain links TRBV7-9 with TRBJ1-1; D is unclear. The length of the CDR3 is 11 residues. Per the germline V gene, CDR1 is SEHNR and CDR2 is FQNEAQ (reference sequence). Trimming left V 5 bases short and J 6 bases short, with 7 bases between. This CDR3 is CASSRGAEAFF. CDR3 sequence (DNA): TGTGCCAGCAGCCGTGGGGCTGAAGCTTTCTTT.